This TCR beta chain was documented in a study of cytomegalovirus exposure and HLA in healthy donors (dated by TCRdb to 2016 to 2017). Describing the broader study: In an earlier analysis of 550 to 750 of the donors, 250 to 300 Gb of sequence data and just under 120 million unique TCR beta sequences from about 179 million T cells were reported. Among about 360 genotyped donors of the cohort, an average of approximately 240,000 unique TCR beta nucleotide sequences were sequenced per donor, 15% to 20% of them non-productive. Rather than using new phenotypic data, the later analysis identified candidate immune exposures from TCR beta sequences and from how often those sequences occurred across donors. To decide whether each TCR beta V gene segment behaved as functional or pseudogenic, an earlier analysis of some 600 of the donors relied on high-throughput TCR beta sequencing. Typing coverage differed by locus: A, B, C, DRB1 and DQB1 were typed in roughly 620-630 donors, DQA1 in 522, DPA1 in nearly 610, and DPB1 in 450 to 480. Class I and class II HLA loci were covered by the typing at four-digit resolution. The study combined high-throughput TCR immunosequencing, statistical association of individual TCRs with disease status, and machine learning to predict cytomegalovirus infection status. The genetic ancestry cluster associated with self-reported Caucasian donors included 70% to 85% of the roughly 400 genotyped donors. Genome-wide SNP genotypes for about three fifths of the 666 donors were used in a later genetic analysis, which treated that subset as a discovery cohort. In addition to the first cohort of roughly 670 subjects, a separate validation cohort of 130 or so different subjects was used. Donor age, sex, ethnicity and CMV serostatus were collected together with the repertoire data. The study profiled the T cell repertoires of 666 subjects by immunosequencing and related them to cytomegalovirus serostatus. A later analysis re-analyzed previously published TCR beta repertoires from 550 to 700 donors and added high-resolution HLA genotyping to study TCR occurrence patterns. All discovery cohort repertoires had been generated using a single sequencing platform. Roughly 320 gigabases of sequencing data and around 85 million unique TCR sequences made up an early release that covered several hundred HLA-typed donors. The aim of the study was to test whether cataloging public T cell receptors could identify signatures of past pathogen exposure. Five DR-DQ haplotypes were handled as single units for association and clustering because linkage in the cohort was strong. Overall study outcomes, separate from this receptor: Most TCR sequences were observed very rarely across donors, whereas some public TCRs were present in many individuals. A total of 150 to 200 TCR beta chains were listed by the study as associated with cytomegalovirus. A later analysis found that TCR association rates varied across HLA loci, with DRB1 alleles showing the most associated TCRs and HLA-C alleles the fewest. Immune exposure information for the cohort was limited to CMV serostatus. Because HLA typing was unavailable for some donors at each locus, only the typed subset was used in association tests. In a later genetic analysis, a missense DCLRE1C variant was associated with V-gene and J-gene trimming of TCR beta chains, and the association was replicated in an independent cohort. Linkage disequilibrium might explain the correlated functional status among segregating V segments, but an unknown experimental factor could not be ruled out. Some IMGT-functional V segments, including TRBV6-2 and TRBV6-3, could not be told apart with the 87-base-pair reads, so those segments were excluded. In an earlier analysis of 587 of the donors, most TCR beta V segments were observed in productive rearrangements about 87% or about 30% of the time, broadly matching IMGT annotations. Several of the top co-occurrence clusters appeared to be linked to parvovirus B19, influenza, CMV and Epstein-Barr virus, according to a later analysis. Roughly uniform sequencing depth across donors was assumed in presence/absence analyses, although this assumption may not hold. This cohort had only TCR beta chains sequenced, and the lack of alpha or paired-chain data limited which features could be detected. A later analysis found that HLA-associated TCR beta chains were more clonally expanded and had lower generation probabilities than equally common non-associated chains. It was suggested by the authors that the approach could potentially be generalized to other disease states and immunological phenotypes. When HLA alleles, especially DR and DQ, strongly co-occurred, attributing TCR associations to individual alleles was difficult. The classifier was reported to diagnose cytomegalovirus status with high specificity and sensitivity in both the original and validation cohorts. According to a later analysis, most CMV-associated TCR beta chains appeared to be HLA-restricted, and the HLA associations seemed to be driven largely by CMV exposure. A later analysis associated 17,000 or so TCR beta sequences with specific HLA alleles at a false discovery rate of 0.05. The earlier analysis of fewer than 750 of the donors excluded some 15 rarely observed V segments, including chromosome 9 orphons, because counts were too low. Three of the identified cytomegalovirus-associated TCR beta chains were confirmed in vitro to be specific for cytomegalovirus antigens. According to a later genetic analysis, donors in an Asian-associated ancestry cluster had fewer N-insertions in productive TCRs than the approximately 650-donor mean. A group of highly shared sequence variants was considered likely to be a technical artifact of the sequencing pipeline. A further reported finding was that TCR beta sequences accurately predicted the HLA-A and HLA-B alleles for most subjects in the first cohort.

The library was generated by the immunoSEQ multiplex PCR assay. For the multiplex PCR, a mixture combining 60 forward primers for TCR Vbeta segments and 13 reverse primers for TCR Jbeta segments was used. The CDR3 region of rearranged TCR beta genes was amplified from genomic DNA by a multiplex PCR assay. The Illumina HiSeq System was used to sequence the amplified TCR beta libraries as 87-base-pair reads. Regarding the original processing steps: In a later analysis, tens of millions of unique TCR beta chains were counted across the 500 to 850 repertoires, and around 11 million of these chains were shared by at least two donors. A nearest-neighbor algorithm error-corrected the raw reads and collapsed the reads into unique sequences, merging closely related sequences to remove PCR and sequencing errors. To assign V, D and J gene segments, CDR3 sequences were aligned to IMGT reference sequences. Each retained sequence needed at least a six-nucleotide match to both a V gene segment and a J gene segment. Rearrangements were called productive when the CDR3 lacked stop codons and stayed in frame with V and J; all others were non-productive. CDR3 was defined by IMGT convention, running from the second conserved V-encoded cysteine to the conserved J-encoded phenylalanine. The earlier analysis of about 610 of the donors excluded sequences that lacked an unambiguous match to a single V gene segment. In an earlier analysis of approximately 560 of the donors, a V segment was called functional when productive rearrangements were above 56.7%, and segregating when the standard deviation between donors exceeded 5%. To diagnose cytomegalovirus status from the catalog of TCR beta chain sequences, a statistical classification framework was built. A later analysis assigned V and J genes by comparing TCR nucleotide sequences with IMGT/GENE-DB human TR gene sequences. The TCRdist pipeline was used in a later analysis to assign CDR3 sequences and most-parsimonious VDJ recombination scenarios. A later analysis defined each TCR beta chain by its CDR3 amino acid sequence plus V-gene family, and excluded reads lacking a unique V-gene family. To address suspected cross-contamination and a sequencing artifact, a later analysis removed 550 to 750 highly shared, low-generation-probability nucleotide sequences. A later analysis calculated a clonal expansion index for each public chain from normalized within-repertoire ranks of inferred template counts. Generation probabilities in a later analysis came from a VDJ recombination model fitted to out-of-frame rearrangements, and those results were checked against IGoR. In a later analysis, TCR-TCR, TCR-HLA and TCR-CMV co-occurrence was scored with hypergeometric tests, and a repertoire-size bias correction was applied to TCR pairs. False discovery rates were estimated in a later analysis by permuting HLA or CMV assignments 20 times. In a later analysis, co-occurring TCRs were grouped with DBSCAN, and TCRdist sequence similarity was added when clustering was performed within HLA-allele-positive subsets. Repertoires with fewer than 30,000 or more than 120,000 public chains were left out of co-occurrence clustering, as were four to six repertoires with anomalous nucleotide sharing. TCRdb mirrors the immuneACCESS table, restricted to in-frame sequences. Some clones are absent from its copies; in checked studies, under half trace to an unresolved V gene, and the reason for the others is unknown. V and J calls and clone size are given by that table; D and trimming were obtained from the DNA. The sample includes around 130,000 clones, with approximately 8% observed a single time. 6% to 7.5% of the sample is in the top ten clones.

In total, over 600 healthy bone marrow donors made up the cohort. At the time of sampling, all cohort members were nominally healthy, though unrecorded immune exposures were likely present. The donor was CMV seropositive and was included in the group of approximately 300 seropositive cohort members. Every donor gave a peripheral blood sample, and the peripheral blood mononuclear cells from that sample were used for TCR beta sequencing. The Qiagen DNeasy Blood Extraction Kit was used to extract genomic DNA from the blood cell samples. Of note for this clone: Its antigen remains undetermined. No base quality information exists; no much larger clone differs at one position.

The CDR3 runs 11 amino acids, cysteine and phenylalanine included. The read is trimmed to its CDR3 DNA, 33 bases read in frame from base 1. Trimming costs V 5 bases and J 5 bases, and their ends lie 9 bases apart. The germline V gene (reference sequence) supplies CDR1 DFQATT and CDR2 SNEGSKA. Sequenced: PBMCs. The chain employs TRBV20-1 and TRBJ2-5; TRBD1 is perhaps the D gene, given 6 matching bases. This receptor was obtained from a woman aged 40 to 50 in good health and CMV-seropositive. The DNA reads as follows: TGCAGTGCTTGGGACATCGAGACCCAGTACTTC. Translated, it reads CSAWDIETQYF.